The rows below give T cell receptor beta chains drawn from one sample of a study of beta chain features in type 1 diabetes. Sequenced by immunoSEQ multiplex PCR; TCRdb stores in-frame clones only, minus some. Seen here are around 160,000 clones, roughly 48% observed once, and the top ten hold 0.35% to 0.45%. Input material: Tregs from blood. The receptors were sampled from a man between 18 and 29 years old in good health. The CDR3 runs from the conserved cysteine through the conserved F or W. A D gene is named only where the DNA matches it firmly. Where a row states a size, it is once, few, many or the class of an expanded clone; other rows omit it.

>TRBV4-2|NA|NA|TRBJ1-4
TGTGCCAGCAGCCAAGATTCCGGTGAAAAACTGTTTTTT
CASSQDSGEKLFF
>TRBV29-1|NA|TRBD1|TRBJ2-7
TGCAGCGTTGGTCGAAATCGGGGACAGGGCCACGAGCAGTACTTC
CSVGRNRGQGHEQYF
>TRBV2|few|TRBD1|TRBJ1-2
TGTGCCAGCAGTGAGGGACAGGGGCTAAGCGGCTACACCTTC
CASSEGQGLSGYTF
>TRBV4-2|NA|TRBD2|TRBJ2-3
TGTGCCAGCAGCACACCGCGGGGGGGTAAGGCAGATACGCAGTATTTT
CASSTPRGGKADTQYF
>TRBV7-9|NA|NA|TRBJ2-7
TGTGCCAGCAGCTTAGAACAGGGCTTCTTC
CASSLEQGFF
>TRBV18|NA|NA|TRBJ2-6
TGTGCCAGCTCACCCCCAGCAGGGATACTCTCTGGGGCCAACGTCCTGACTTTC
CASSPPAGILSGANVLTF
>TRBV21-1|NA|NA|TRBJ2-1
TGTGCCAGCAGCGCTGATCCGGGCTACAATGAGCAGTTCTTC
CASSADPGYNEQFF
>TRBV30|NA|TRBD2|TRBJ2-2
TGTGCCTGGAGTGAAGCGGGGGGGGACACCGGGGAGCTGTTTTTT
CAWSEAGGDTGELFF
>TRBV10-3|few|NA|TRBJ2-7
TGTGCCATCAGTACACAGGGCTCCTACGAGCAGTACTTC
CAISTQGSYEQYF
>TRBV4-1|NA|TRBD2|TRBJ2-7
TGCGCCAGCAGCCAAGATCGGGCTAGCGGGACCTACGAGCAGTACTTC
CASSQDRASGTYEQYF
>TRBV7-9|NA|NA|TRBJ1-1
TGTGCCAGCAGCGAGGGACAGAACACTGAAGCTTTCTTT
CASSEGQNTEAFF
>TRBV27|NA|NA|TRBJ1-2
TGTGCCAGCAGTTTCCTGGTAATGGGACACAGATATGGCTACACCTTC
CASSFLVMGHRYGYTF
>TRBV5-1|NA|TRBD1|TRBJ2-7
TGCGCCAGCAGCCCCCAAGGGGGCCCGTACGAGCAGTACTTC
CASSPQGGPYEQYF
>TRBV14|few|TRBD1|TRBJ1-2
TGTGCCAGCAGCCAGACCCTAACAGGGGTTGGAGGCTACACCTTC
CASSQTLTGVGGYTF
>TRBV5-1|few|NA|TRBJ1-1
TGCGCCAGCAGCTTGGTCCGAGGTACTGGGACTGAAGCTTTCTTT
CASSLVRGTGTEAFF
>TRBV14|few|NA|TRBJ2-3
TGTGCCAGCAGCCAAGTAGTAGTGGATACGCAGTATTTT
CASSQVVVDTQYF
>TRBV19|NA|NA|TRBJ1-5
TGTGCCAGTAGTTTGATAGGGCAGGGCTGGACTCAGCCCCAGCATTTT
CASSLIGQGWTQPQHF
>TRBV29-1|few|NA|TRBJ2-1
TGCAGCGTTACCCTCTTAGGGGGAAATGAGCAGTTCTTC
CSVTLLGGNEQFF
>TRBV7-8|NA|NA|TRBJ1-5
TGTGCCAGCAGCCCCGCGAGAAGCCCGGTTAGCAATCAGCCCCAGCATTTT
CASSPARSPVSNQPQHF
>TRBV28|NA|NA|TRBJ1-6
TGTGCCAGCAGTTTAGGCGGATATAATTCCCCCCTCCACTTT
CASSLGGYNSPLHF
>TRBV7-2|NA|NA|TRBJ1-4
TGTGCCAGCAGCTCCCTTAATGAAAAACTGTTTTTT
CASSSLNEKLFF
>TRBV28|NA|TRBD2|TRBJ2-3
TGTGCCAGCAGGGGGACTATACGAGACAGAGATACGCAGTATTTT
CASRGTIRDRDTQYF
>TRBV5-1|NA|TRBD1|TRBJ2-1
TGCGCCAGCACATTTTACAGGGGTGGGGGTGATGAGCAGTTCTTC
CASTFYRGGGDEQFF
>TRBV5-5|NA|TRBD1|TRBJ2-1
TGTGCCAGCAGCTTGGCGGGACAGGGTTTATATGAGCAGTTCTTC
CASSLAGQGLYEQFF
>TRBV19|NA|TRBD1|TRBJ2-3
TGTGCCAGTAGTATAGAGGGACCAGCAGGGGGACGCACAGATACGCAGTATTTT
CASSIEGPAGGRTDTQYF
>TRBV6-5|NA|NA|TRBJ1-4
TGTGCCAGCACCAAACAGGTATTCAATGAAAAACTGTTTTTT
CASTKQVFNEKLFF
>TRBV7-2|NA|TRBD1|TRBJ2-1
TGTGCCAGCAGATTAGGTGGGACAGGGGTATTAAATGAGCAGTTCTTC
CASRLGGTGVLNEQFF
>TRBV7-2|NA|NA|TRBJ2-7
TGTGCCAGCAGCTTAAAGGCTAGCACCCCTTACGAGCAGTACTTC
CASSLKASTPYEQYF
>TRBV18|NA|TRBD1|TRBJ2-1
TGTGCCAGCTCACCGACAGGGGCCAATGAGCAGTTCTTC
CASSPTGANEQFF
>TRBV19|NA|NA|TRBJ1-1
TGTGCCAGTAGGAAACAGGCGGCTGAGTGGGAAGCTTTCTTT
CASRKQAAEWEAFF
>TRBV15|NA|TRBD2|TRBJ2-1
TGTGCCACCAGCGTTCTAGCGGGGGGATGGAATGAGCAGTTCTTC
CATSVLAGGWNEQFF
>TRBV15|few|TRBD2|TRBJ2-1
TGTGCCACCAGCAGGGCCGGGACTAGCGCCCACAATGAGCAGTTCTTC
CATSRAGTSAHNEQFF
>TRBV9|few|NA|TRBJ1-2
TGTGCCAGCAGCGTAGACCAGGGAACCGGTGGCTACACCTTC
CASSVDQGTGGYTF
>TRBV6-6|NA|TRBD1|TRBJ2-3
TGTGCCAGCGAGGGACAGGGAGATACGCAGTATTTT
CASEGQGDTQYF
>TRBV4-2|few|TRBD1|TRBJ1-2
TGTGCCAGCAGCCCAAGCTCGTCCGACAGGGCGGGGACCTTC
CASSPSSSDRAGTF
>TRBV19|few|NA|TRBJ2-2
TGTGCCAGTACCCCTAGGAGGGGGCCGATGAGGACCGGGGAGCTGTTTTTT
CASTPRRGPMRTGELFF
>TRBV7-2|NA|TRBD2|TRBJ2-3
TGTGCCAGCAGCCCGGGACTAGTGCAAGATACGCAGTATTTT
CASSPGLVQDTQYF
>TRBV18|NA|TRBD1|TRBJ1-5
TGTGCCAGCTCACCCCGGACAGGGGATAATCAGCCCCAGCATTTT
CASSPRTGDNQPQHF
>TRBV7-9|few|NA|TRBJ2-6
TGTGCCAGCAGCCTACTGGTGTGGGGGGCCAACGTCCTGACTTTC
CASSLLVWGANVLTF
>TRBV5-6|NA|NA|TRBJ2-2
TGTGCCAGCAGCTTGCTCGTAAACTCCGGGGAGCTGTTTTTT
CASSLLVNSGELFF
>TRBV5-1|NA|TRBD2|TRBJ2-1
TGCGCCAGCAGCCCCGGGACTAGCGGGAGAGGCTACAATGAGCAGTTCTTC
CASSPGTSGRGYNEQFF
>TRBV10-3|NA|NA|TRBJ2-2
TGTGCCATCAGTGAAAGGGGATCGAACACCGGGGAGCTGTTTTTT
CAISERGSNTGELFF
>TRBV5-6|NA|NA|TRBJ2-7
TGTGCCAGCAGCTTGGGCGGCTACTCAAGGGAGCAGTACTTC
CASSLGGYSREQYF
>TRBV5-6|NA|TRBD1|TRBJ1-5
TGTGCCAGCAGCTCTGGACAGGGGCATCAGCCCCAGCATTTT
CASSSGQGHQPQHF
>TRBV9|NA|NA|TRBJ1-2
TGTGCCAGCAGCAAGTATCCGGGAGACTATGGCTACACCTTC
CASSKYPGDYGYTF